This T cell receptor beta chain was sequenced for a study of cytomegalovirus exposure and HLA in healthy donors (TCRdb year 2017). In the study overall: In an earlier analysis of roughly 500 of the donors, around 300 Gb of sequence data and roughly 100 million unique TCR beta sequences from about 179 million T cells were reported. Donor age, sex, ethnicity and CMV serostatus were collected together with the repertoire data. Typing coverage varied by locus: roughly 620-640 donors for A, B, C, DRB1 and DQB1; 500 to 550 for DQA1; approximately 610 for DPA1; more than 450 for DPB1. The aim of the study was to test whether cataloging public T cell receptors could identify signatures of past pathogen exposure. To study patterns of TCR occurrence, a later analysis re-analyzed previously published TCR beta repertoires from around 700 donors and added high-resolution HLA genotyping. HLA typing included class I and class II loci at four-digit resolution. Every discovery cohort repertoire had been produced on one sequencing platform. Of the roughly 430 genotyped donors, about 80% fell in the genetic ancestry cluster associated with self-reported Caucasian donors. Roughly 300 gigabases of sequencing data and tens of millions of unique TCR sequences were included in an early release covering about 700 HLA-typed donors. The later analysis used no new phenotypic data to find candidate immune exposures, relying instead on TCR beta sequences and their occurrence across donors. A later genetic analysis took genome-wide SNP genotypes for about three fifths of the 666 donors and used that subset as a discovery cohort. On average, roughly 250,000 unique TCR beta nucleotide sequences were sequenced per donor among fewer than 500 genotyped donors of the cohort, with roughly 18% of those sequences being non-productive. Several DR-DQ haplotypes were treated as single units for association and clustering because of strong linkage in the cohort. High-throughput TCR immunosequencing, statistical association of individual TCRs with disease status, and machine learning were combined to predict cytomegalovirus infection status. An earlier analysis of around 580 of the donors used high-throughput TCR beta sequencing to judge whether each TCR beta V gene segment behaved as functional or pseudogenic. Using immunosequencing, the study profiled T cell repertoires from about 620 subjects and related those repertoires to cytomegalovirus serostatus. In addition to the first cohort of roughly 700 subjects, a separate validation cohort of approximately 120 different subjects was used. What the research found in general, with its limitations: Because HLA typing was unavailable for some donors at each locus, only the typed subset was used in association tests. Roughly uniform sequencing depth across donors was assumed in presence/absence analyses, although this assumption may not hold. In vitro tests confirmed that a few of the cytomegalovirus-associated TCR beta chains recognize cytomegalovirus antigens. According to a later analysis, TCR association rates differed among HLA loci, with DRB1 alleles showing the most associated TCRs and HLA-C alleles showing the fewest. Assigning TCR associations to individual alleles was difficult when HLA alleles, especially DR and DQ, strongly co-occurred. In a later analysis, some 17,000 TCR beta sequences were associated with specific HLA alleles at a false discovery rate of 0.05. In this cohort, only TCR beta chains were sequenced, and detectable features were limited by the absence of alpha or paired-chain data. Correlated functional status among segregating V segments might reflect linkage disequilibrium, but an unknown experimental factor could not be ruled out. A group of highly shared sequence variants was considered likely to be a technical artifact of the sequencing pipeline. V-gene and J-gene trimming of TCR beta chains was associated with a missense DCLRE1C variant in a later genetic analysis, and the association was replicated in an independent cohort. A total of fewer than 200 TCR beta chains were listed by the study as associated with cytomegalovirus. The 87-base-pair reads could not distinguish some IMGT-functional V segments, including TRBV6-2 and TRBV6-3, so those segments were excluded. Most CMV-associated TCR beta chains appeared to be HLA-restricted in a later analysis, and the HLA associations seemed to be driven largely by CMV exposure. The authors suggested that the approach could potentially be extended to other disease states and immunological phenotypes. According to a later analysis, parvovirus B19, influenza, CMV and Epstein-Barr virus appeared linked to several top co-occurrence clusters. The classifier was reported to diagnose cytomegalovirus status with high specificity and sensitivity in both the original cohort and the validation cohort. The earlier analysis of nearly 600 of the donors excluded some 15 rarely observed V segments, including chromosome 9 orphons, because counts were too low. A later genetic analysis reported fewer N-insertions in productive TCRs among donors in an Asian-associated ancestry cluster than the 666-donor mean. In a later analysis, HLA-associated TCR beta chains were found to be more clonally expanded and to have lower generation probabilities than equally common non-associated chains. In an earlier analysis of around 500 of the donors, most TCR beta V segments appeared in productive rearrangements about 90% or about 30% of the time, broadly matching IMGT annotations. A further reported finding was that TCR beta sequences accurately predicted the HLA-A and HLA-B alleles for most subjects in the first cohort. CMV serostatus was the only immune exposure information available for the cohort. Across donors, most TCR sequences were observed very rarely, whereas some public TCRs were present in many individuals.

The cohort was made up of 666 healthy bone marrow donors. At the time of sampling, every cohort member was nominally healthy, though immune exposures that went unrecorded were likely present. The donor was CMV seronegative and was included in the group of about 350 seronegative cohort members. Every donor gave a peripheral blood sample, and the peripheral blood mononuclear cells from that sample were used for TCR beta sequencing. The Qiagen DNeasy Blood Extraction Kit was used to extract genomic DNA from the blood cell samples. Library prep was done by the immunoSEQ multiplex PCR assay. A mixture of 60 forward primers for TCR Vbeta segments and 13 reverse primers for TCR Jbeta segments was used in the multiplex PCR. Amplification of the CDR3 region of rearranged TCR beta genes was performed with a multiplex PCR assay on genomic DNA. The amplified TCR beta libraries were sequenced on the Illumina HiSeq System as 87-base-pair reads. The published analysis was carried out like this. In a later analysis, roughly 80 million unique TCR beta chains were counted across the 650 to 750 repertoires, and roughly 11 million of these chains were shared by at least two donors. Raw reads were error-corrected and collapsed into unique sequences with a nearest-neighbor algorithm that merged closely related sequences to remove PCR and sequencing errors. Alignment of CDR3 sequences to IMGT reference sequences was used to assign V, D and J gene segments. For a sequence to be retained, a match of at least six nucleotides to both a V gene segment and a J gene segment was required. A rearrangement was called productive if the CDR3 had no stop codons and remained in frame with V and J, and every other rearrangement was called non-productive. Following IMGT convention, CDR3 was defined as the stretch from the second conserved V-encoded cysteine to the conserved J-encoded phenylalanine. Sequences without an unambiguous match to a single V gene segment were excluded from the earlier analysis of 450 to 650 of the donors. In an earlier analysis of around 600 of the donors, V segments were called functional above 56.7% productive rearrangements and were called segregating when the between-donor standard deviation exceeded 5%. A statistical classification framework was developed to diagnose cytomegalovirus status using the catalog of TCR beta chain sequences. In a later analysis, V and J genes were assigned by comparing TCR nucleotide sequences against IMGT/GENE-DB human TR gene sequences. Using the TCRdist pipeline, a later analysis assigned CDR3 sequences along with most-parsimonious VDJ recombination scenarios. In a later analysis, every TCR beta chain was defined by the combination of its CDR3 amino acid sequence and its V-gene family, and reads without a unique V-gene family were dropped. In a later analysis, approximately 640 highly shared, low-generation-probability nucleotide sequences were removed to address suspected cross-contamination and a sequencing artifact. In a later analysis, a clonal expansion index for each public chain was calculated from normalized within-repertoire ranks of inferred template counts. A later analysis computed generation probabilities with a VDJ recombination model fitted to out-of-frame rearrangements, and checked the results against IGoR. In a later analysis, hypergeometric tests were used to score TCR-TCR, TCR-HLA and TCR-CMV co-occurrence, with a repertoire-size bias correction applied to TCR pairs. False discovery rates were estimated in a later analysis by permuting HLA or CMV assignments 20 times. In a later analysis, co-occurring TCRs were grouped with DBSCAN, and TCRdist sequence similarity was added when clustering was performed within HLA-allele-positive subsets. Repertoires with fewer than 30,000 or more than 120,000 public chains, plus five repertoires with anomalous nucleotide sharing, were excluded from co-occurrence clustering. The table comes from immuneACCESS by way of TCRdb, which keeps in-frame sequences with V and J called. Part of the clones is missing from these tables; in studies checked, under half for an unresolved V gene and the rest for unknown reasons. V, J and clone size derive from that table, while D and trimming were established from the DNA sequence. The sample table shows 150,000 to 200,000 clones, and around 80% are seen once. The ten largest clones capture around 1.7% of the sample.

The CDR3 covers 13 residues, taking in both the cysteine and the phenylalanine. The CDR3 DNA has 39 bases and is translated from base 1. V drops 4 bases and J drops 2 bases, leaving 11 bases in between. Looking up the germline V gene yields CDR1 SQVTM and CDR2 ANQGSEA. As regards this clone: Its antigen remains undetermined. It has no much larger one-base neighbor in the sample; base qualities were not kept.

The sequencing sample was made of PBMCs. The sequence derives from a woman aged 18-35 years in good health and CMV-seronegative. This chain joins TRBV29-1 to TRBJ2-5; no confident D gene assignment can be made. The DNA sequence is as follows: TGCAGCGTTGTGGCGATGGAGCAAGAGACCCAGTACTTC. This encodes CSVVAMEQETQYF.